This T cell receptor (beta chain) was profiled in a study of metastatic and nonmetastatic thyroid tumors. Whole-study results and caveats: In blood and tumor, TCR beta diversity was reportedly significantly higher in malignant thyroid tumors than in benign nodules.

Among the patients, none had received any treatment before thyroid surgery. On this clone itself: Its specificity is unknown.

TCRdb redid the clone calls on the PCR reads using MiXCR. Among about 9,100 clones listed, less than 25% were seen once. This CDR3 contains 17 residues. Per germline, CDR1 DFQATT and CDR2 SNEGSKA (reference sequence). V lost 0 bases and J 1 base, leaving 15 bases between the germline ends. The V call is TRBV20-1, the J call TRBJ2-2; no reliable D call. The clonotype comes from a female donor with papillary thyroid cancer or a benign thyroid nodule (not recorded which). Some clones in this sample may be carry-over from other donors' samples. The sample comprised adjacent normal tissue. DNA of the CDR3: TGCAGTGCTAGAGAAAGACGCCCCAGTGGGAACACCGGGGAGCTGTTTTTT. As protein: CSARERRPSGNTGELFF.